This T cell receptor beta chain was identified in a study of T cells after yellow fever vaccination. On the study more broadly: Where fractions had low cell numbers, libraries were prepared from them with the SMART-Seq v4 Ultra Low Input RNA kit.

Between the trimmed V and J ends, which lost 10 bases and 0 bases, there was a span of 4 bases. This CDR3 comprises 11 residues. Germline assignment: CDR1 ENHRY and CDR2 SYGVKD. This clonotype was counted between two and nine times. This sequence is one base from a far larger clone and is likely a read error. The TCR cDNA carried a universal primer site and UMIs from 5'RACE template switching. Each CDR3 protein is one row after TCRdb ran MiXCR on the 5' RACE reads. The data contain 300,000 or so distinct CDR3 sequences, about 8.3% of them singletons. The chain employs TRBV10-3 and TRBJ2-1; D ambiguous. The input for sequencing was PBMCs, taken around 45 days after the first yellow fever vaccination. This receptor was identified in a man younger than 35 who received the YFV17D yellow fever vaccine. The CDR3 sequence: CATSSYNEQFF. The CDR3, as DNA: TGTGCCACCAGCTCCTACAATGAGCAGTTCTTC.